A single T cell receptor (beta chain) is shown here with its context. Its antigen is as yet unknown. This specimen comes from a study of post-analysis software for immune sequencing data. Overall study context: The disease courses covered relapsing-remitting, secondary progressive and progressive-relapsing multiple sclerosis.

cDNA libraries of TCR beta carried unique molecular identifiers. TCRdb called the PCR reads again in MiXCR, with one record for every CDR3 protein. The table records roughly 400,000 distinct CDR3 sequences, less than 40% of them present only once. This CDR3 contains 17 residues. The ends were cut back, 0 bases at V and 13 bases at J, with 25 bases in the middle. The germline V gene has CDR1 MNHEY and CDR2 SVGAGI. General observations from the study: Roughly five TRBV segments appeared more often in patients than in controls, and TRBV5-6, TRBV5-1 and TRBV20-1 were among these. When compared against controls, multiple sclerosis patients showed significantly lower normalized Chao1 diversity.

This receptor was identified in a girl aged 2 to 9 with multiple sclerosis. Source material: blood. This chain joins TRBV6-5 and TRBJ2-1; the D gene could be TRBD1 or TRBD2 (5 bases each). CDR3 bases: TGTGCCAGCAGTTACTCGAAAGGGGCGTACAATTGGGAGACCCAGTTCTTC. Residues: CASSYSKGAYNWETQFF.